This TCR beta chain was found in a study of blood T cell repertoires in COVID-19. Per the study methods: Researchers report that nucleated cell counts were estimated from reference gene primer amplification. Some clones are missing from TCRdb's copy, which holds only in-frame ones; the method was immunoSEQ multiplex PCR. D and trimming come from the DNA, and the V and J calls and clone size come from that table. Altogether about 200,000 clones are present, 81% being singletons, with the ten largest covering around 8%. This CDR3 spans 16 amino acids. V is TRBV21-1 and J is TRBJ1-4; TRBD1 is taken as the D call from the table, unchecked against the DNA. TRBV21-1 is noted as a pseudogene. The sequenced sample was peripheral blood. The TCR originated in a woman of 80 years or more with acute or convalescent COVID-19. The CDR3: CASSPGQGPTNEKLFF. The DNA of the CDR3 is TGTGCCAGCAGTCCGGGACAGGGGCCAACTAATGAAAAACTGTTTTTT.